The clone carrying this TCR beta chain was found once. What it binds is unknown. Alongside a J-beta primer mix, a sample-barcoded 5' primer served in a second PCR lasting about 7 to 11 cycles. TCRdb reprocessed the 5' RACE reads with MiXCR, giving one entry per CDR3 protein. The sample holds roughly 730,000 distinct CDR3 sequences; just over 55% are singletons and the top ten take about 26%. The entry originates in a study of blood T cells in healthy people across ages. CDR1 and CDR2 from the germline V gene are SGHRS and YFSETQ. Unmatched junction bases numbered 10, after V lost 7 bases and J lost 6 bases. The CDR3 is made up of 14 amino acids. Study-wide results and limits: Researchers judged that diversity estimates from one million T cells fell short of true values.

This chain joins TRBV5-1 and TRBJ2-7; 10 bases align to TRBD1. This receptor was identified in a man aged 40-49 years in good health. The sequenced sample consisted of blood. The CDR3 DNA sequence: TGCGCCAGCCGGGAGGGGACAGGGGCCGGCGAGCAGTACTTC. Translation gives CASREGTGAGEQYF. Drawing the rest from reference TRBV5-1 and TRBJ2-7, the complete variable domain is KAGVTQTPRYLIKTRGQQVTLSCSPISGHRSVSWYQQTPGQGLQFLFEYFSETQRNKGNFPGRFSGRQFSNSRSEMNVSTLELGDSALYLCASREGTGAGEQYFGPGTRLTVT.